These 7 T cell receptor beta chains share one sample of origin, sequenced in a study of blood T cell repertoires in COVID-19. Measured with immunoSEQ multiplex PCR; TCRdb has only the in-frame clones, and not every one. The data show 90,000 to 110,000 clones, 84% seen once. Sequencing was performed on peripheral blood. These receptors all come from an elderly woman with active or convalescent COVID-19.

CDR3 sequence: CASSEGADGKLFF. In nucleotides, the CDR3 is TGTGCCAGCAGTGAGGGGGCGGATGGAAAACTGTTTTTT. The chain couples TRBV6-4 to TRBJ1-4, with a possible D match to TRBD1 (6 bases). This CDR3 is 13 amino acids long. Looked up from germline, CDR1 is MRHNA and CDR2 is SNTAGT. V was cut by 3 bases and J by 10 bases, with 12 bases left in between.

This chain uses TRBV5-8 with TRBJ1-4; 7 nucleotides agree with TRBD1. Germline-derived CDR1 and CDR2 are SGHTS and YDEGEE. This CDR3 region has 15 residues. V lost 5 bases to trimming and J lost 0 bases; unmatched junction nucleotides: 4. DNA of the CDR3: TGTGCCAGCAGACCAACAGGGGCAACTAATGAAAAACTGTTTTTT. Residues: CASRPTGATNEKLFF.

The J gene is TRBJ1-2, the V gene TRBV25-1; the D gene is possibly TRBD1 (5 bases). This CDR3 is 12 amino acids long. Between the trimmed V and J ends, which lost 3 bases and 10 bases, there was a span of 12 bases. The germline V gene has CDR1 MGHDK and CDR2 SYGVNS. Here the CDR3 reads CASSDQRGIYTF. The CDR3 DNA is TGTGCCAGCAGTGATCAAAGGGGTATCTACACCTTC.

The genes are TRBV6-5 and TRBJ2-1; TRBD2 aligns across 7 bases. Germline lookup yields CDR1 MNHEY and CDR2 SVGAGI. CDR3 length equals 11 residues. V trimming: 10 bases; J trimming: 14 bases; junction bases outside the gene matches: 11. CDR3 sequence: CATVSGTKKFF. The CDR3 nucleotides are TGTGCCACCGTCTCCGGGACTAAAAAGTTCTTC.

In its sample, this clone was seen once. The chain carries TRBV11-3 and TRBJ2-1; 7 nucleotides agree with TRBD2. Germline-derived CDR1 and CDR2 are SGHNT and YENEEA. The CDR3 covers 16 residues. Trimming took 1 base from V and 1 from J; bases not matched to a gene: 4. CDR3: CASSLGAGRSYNEQFF. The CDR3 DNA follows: TGTGCCAGCAGCTTAGGAGCGGGAAGGTCCTACAATGAGCAGTTCTTC.

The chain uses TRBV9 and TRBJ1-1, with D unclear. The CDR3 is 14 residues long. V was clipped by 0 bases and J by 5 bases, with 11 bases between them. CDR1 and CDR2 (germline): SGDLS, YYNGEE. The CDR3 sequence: CASSVGTIETEAFF. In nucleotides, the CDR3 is TGTGCCAGCAGCGTAGGAACCATAGAAACTGAAGCTTTCTTT.

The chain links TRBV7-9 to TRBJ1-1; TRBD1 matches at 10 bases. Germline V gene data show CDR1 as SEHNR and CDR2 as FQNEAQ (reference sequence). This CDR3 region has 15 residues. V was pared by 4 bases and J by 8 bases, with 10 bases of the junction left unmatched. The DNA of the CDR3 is TGTGCCAGCAGCTCCTGGACAGGGGGGATGGAAGAAGCTTTCTTT. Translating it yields CASSSWTGGMEEAFF.